This T cell receptor (beta chain) is drawn from a study of blood T cell repertoires in COVID-19. Study summary: The origin of the acute and convalescent COVID-19 samples was the United States, Italy and Spain. The analysed material was cDNA or gDNA that came from T cells, B-cell-depleted T cells, or PBMCs.

As originally analysed: Researchers report that nucleated cell counts were estimated from reference gene primer amplification. Clones were read by immunoSEQ multiplex PCR, and TCRdb kept only the in-frame ones, dropping some. The V and J calls and clone size were taken over from that table, and D and trimming were inferred from the DNA. The repertoire includes about 55,000 clones, around 84% of them detected once, and roughly 5.8% sits in the top ten. This clone was observed a handful of times. The sample contains more than one DNA sequence encoding this CDR3. The CDR3 is made up of 12 amino acids. Trimming took off 6 bases at V and 2 bases at J, with 7 bases between the two ends. Germline CDR1 reads MNHEY; CDR2 reads SVGAGI.

The clonotype comes from a human donor in a cohort sampled during active or convalescent COVID-19. This chain uses TRBV6-5 with TRBJ1-1; the D is unclear. The sequencing input was peripheral blood. The chain's CDR3 is CASRTVNTEAFF. In DNA form, the CDR3 reads TGTGCCAGCAGAACAGTAAACACTGAAGCTTTCTTT.